Listed here are 22 T cell receptor beta chains from one sample, sequenced in a study of T cells in Graves' hyperthyroidism and ophthalmopathy. Researchers amplified the TCR beta CDR3 regions from RNA transcripts. In the first-round RT-PCR of the TCR CDR3, the HTBI primer set was used. TCRdb re-derived calls from the multiplex PCR reads in MiXCR, one entry per CDR3 protein. The sample shows hundreds of thousands of distinct CDR3 sequences, roughly 14% of them seen only once. Specimen: blood. These receptors came from a woman between 18 and 29 years old with Graves' hyperthyroidism.

This clonotype was recorded a few times. The chain carries TRBV19 and TRBJ2-3; D is ambiguous. Germline CDR1 is LNHDA and CDR2 is SQIVND (reference sequence). CDR3 length: 15 residues. Deletions cut 3 bases from V and 2 bases from J, with 12 bases between. The CDR3 region is CASSILVGDTDTQYF. The CDR3 nucleotides read TGTGCCAGTAGTATTTTGGTCGGAGACACAGATACGCAGTATTTT.

This clonotype appeared once. This chain joins TRBV2 and TRBJ1-4, with 7 nucleotides matching TRBD1. In germline, CDR1 is SNHLY, CDR2 FYNNEI. The CDR3 is 13 amino acids. V was clipped by 3 bases and J by 10 bases; unmatched bases: 5. In DNA, the CDR3 is TGTGCCAGCAGTGACAGGGGGTTAGGAAAACTGTTTTTT. Translating it yields CASSDRGLGKLFF. The whole variable domain, remainder taken from reference TRBV2 and TRBJ1-4, is EPEVTQTPSHQVTQMGQEVILRCVPISNHLYFYWYRQILGQKVEFLVSFYNNEISEKSEIFDDQFSVERPDGSNFTLKIRSTKLEDSAMYFCASSDRGLGKLFFGSGTQLSVL.

The sample holds many counts of this clonotype. The rearrangement links TRBV18 to TRBJ2-7; D may be TRBD2 (5 bases). V was shortened by 3 bases and J by 4 bases, with 7 bases between the two germline ends. Per the germline V gene, CDR1 is KGHSH and CDR2 is LQKENI. The CDR3 sequence is 12 residues long. CDR3 nucleotides: TGTGCCAGCTCACCTGGAGGATACGAGCAGTACTTC. This encodes CASSPGGYEQYF.

This clonotype was counted many times. The J gene is TRBJ2-7, the V gene TRBV7-9; 8 bases agree with TRBD2. Germline values: CDR1 SEHNR, CDR2 FQNEAQ (reference sequence). Trimming at V came to 1 base and at J to 1 base, leaving 3 bases not matched to a gene. There are 15 residues in the CDR3. The CDR3 sequence: CASSLDAGGSYEQYF. The CDR3 DNA reads TGTGCCAGCAGCTTAGATGCGGGAGGTTCCTACGAGCAGTACTTC. The whole variable domain, remainder taken from reference TRBV7-9 and TRBJ2-7, is DTGVSQNPRHKITKRGQNVTFRCDPISEHNRLYWYRQTLGQGPEFLTYFQNEAQLEKSRLLSDRFSAERPKGSFSTLEIQRTEQGDSAMYLCASSLDAGGSYEQYFGPGTRLTVT.

This chain connects TRBV19 to TRBJ2-6, with unresolved D. The CDR3 is 16 residues long. Trimming left V 0 bases short and J 2 bases short, with 8 bases between. Looked up from germline, CDR1 is LNHDA and CDR2 is SQIVND (reference sequence). This CDR3 is CASSIEFSAGANVLTF. In DNA, the CDR3 is TGTGCCAGTAGTATAGAGTTCAGTGCTGGGGCCAACGTCCTGACTTTC. Drawing the rest from reference TRBV19 and TRBJ2-6, the complete variable domain is DGGITQSPKYLFRKEGQNVTLSCEQNLNHDAMYWYRQDPGQGLRLIYYSQIVNDFQKGDIAEGYSVSREKKESFPLTVTSAQKNPTAFYLCASSIEFSAGANVLTFGAGSRLTVL.

This clonotype appeared a few times. The chain employs TRBV28 and TRBJ2-7; weak D call: TRBD2 (5 bases). V lost 11 bases, J lost 7 bases, and 18 bases lay in between. Germline CDR1 MDHEN, CDR2 SYDVKM. CDR3 length: 12 residues. The CDR3 loop is CAWRRPPGEQYF. The CDR3 nucleotides read TGTGCCTGGAGGAGACCTCCTGGGGAGCAGTACTTC.

Many counts were recorded for this clonotype. The chain combines TRBV5-1 with TRBJ2-3, with TRBD2 matching over 7 bases. CDR3 length: 15 amino acids. The germline V gene encodes CDR1 SGHRS and CDR2 YFSETQ. V lost 1 base and J lost 0; bases outside the gene matches: 2. In DNA form, the CDR3 reads TGCGCCAGCAGCTTGAACGGGGGGAGCACAGATACGCAGTATTTT. Translated: CASSLNGGSTDTQYF.

There are a few counts of this clonotype. The genes are TRBV18 and TRBJ2-2; 9 bases are a match to TRBD2. This CDR3 comprises 15 residues. Germline values: CDR1 KGHSH, CDR2 LQKENI. Trimming removed 6 bases from V and 6 bases from J; junction bases left unmatched: 8. CDR3 in amino acids: CASSLQRGASGELFF. In nucleotides, the CDR3 is TGTGCCAGCTCTCTTCAGCGGGGGGCGTCCGGGGAGCTGTTTTTT.

The chain is built from TRBV6-5 and TRBJ2-3; D remains ambiguous. Germline V gene data show CDR1 as MNHEY and CDR2 as SVGAGI. CDR3 size: 14 residues. The ends were cut back, 2 bases at V and 2 bases at J, with 8 bases in the middle. Written as DNA, the CDR3 is TGTGCCAGCAGTTACACCCTCCCCACAGATACGCAGTATTTT. It specifies CASSYTLPTDTQYF.

This clonotype has only a few counts. The CDR3 nucleotides read TGTGCCATCAGGGGGCAGACAGGGGGTAGCGATTCACCCCTCCACTTT. Translation: CAIRGQTGGSDSPLHF. The J gene is TRBJ1-6, the V gene TRBV10-3; TRBD1 matches at 9 bases. Germline values: CDR1 ENHRY, CDR2 SYGVKD. The CDR3 spans 16 residues. Trimming cost V 6 bases and J 8 bases; bases outside gene matches: 11.

This clonotype occurred many times. V and J are TRBV12-3 or TRBV12-4 and TRBJ2-3, with TRBD2 matching over 12 bases. V was clipped by 7 bases and J by 5 bases; unmatched bases: 7. This CDR3 spans 15 amino acids. The CDR3 spells CASILTSGSGDTQYF. The CDR3 region has the DNA TGTGCCAGCATTTTGACTAGCGGGAGCGGAGATACGCAGTATTTT.

The chain is built from TRBV2 and TRBJ2-3; D might be TRBD2 (6 bases). This CDR3 region has 14 residues. Germline CDR1 and CDR2: SNHLY and FYNNEI. With 6 bases removed from V and 2 bases from J, the gap between germline ends came to 12 bases. CDR3 nucleotide sequence: TGTGCCAGCAGGCAGCGGGCCTCCACAGATACGCAGTATTTT. It encodes CASRQRASTDTQYF.

The chain combines TRBV5-4 with TRBJ1-1; D is possibly TRBD1 (6 bases). From germline, CDR1 is SGHNT and CDR2 YYREEE (reference sequence). Trimming cost V 3 bases and J 1 base, with 10 bases left between them. CDR3 length equals 14 residues. CDR3 nucleotide sequence: TGTGCCAGCAGCTACTACAGGGCGAACACTGAAGCTTTCTTT. This encodes CASSYYRANTEAFF.

The sample holds many counts of this clonotype. This rearrangement joins TRBV12-3 or TRBV12-4 to TRBJ2-7; D is unresolved. CDR3 length equals 14 residues. The V gene lost 6 bases and the J gene lost 4 bases, with 16 bases spanning the gap. The CDR3 loop is CASSYGAARYEQYF. CDR3 nucleotide sequence: TGTGCCAGCAGCTACGGTGCCGCCCGATACGAGCAGTACTTC.

This clonotype was observed a handful of times. The chain links TRBV7-9 to TRBJ2-7, with D perhaps matching TRBD1 or TRBD2 (5 bases each). CDR3 length equals 15 residues. V gave up 5 bases and J gave up 2 bases, with 16 bases separating them. Germline CDR1 and CDR2: SEHNR and FQNEAQ (reference sequence). The CDR3 region has the DNA TGTGCCAGCAGCCCCGGGGACGCACAACCCTACGAGCAGTACTTC. It encodes CASSPGDAQPYEQYF.

This clonotype was detected ten times or more. The chain's CDR3 is CASSQGSYHTDTQYF. The CDR3 region has the DNA TGTGCCAGCAGCCAAGGTAGCTACCACACAGATACGCAGTATTTT. The chain carries TRBV3-1 and TRBJ2-3; D gene ambiguous. The V gene's germline CDR1 is LGHDT and CDR2 YNNKEL (reference sequence). The CDR3 has 15 amino acids. Between the trimmed V and J ends, which lost 1 base and 2 bases, there was a span of 10 bases.

This clonotype was picked up many times. V usage is TRBV15 and J usage is TRBJ2-7, with 8 nucleotides matching TRBD1. CDR1 LNHNV and CDR2 YYDKDF come from the germline V gene (reference sequence). The J segment lost 3 bases and the V segment lost 2 bases, leaving 6 bases of the junction unmatched. The CDR3 sequence is 15 residues long. This chain's CDR3 is CATSRTGTGRYEQYF. The DNA for the CDR3 is TGTGCCACCAGCAGAACAGGGACAGGCCGCTACGAGCAGTACTTC.

This clonotype showed up many times. The rearrangement links TRBV12-3 or TRBV12-4 to TRBJ1-6; D is possibly TRBD1 (6 bases). The CDR3 covers 20 residues. Trimming pared 5 bases from V and 3 bases from J, leaving 26 bases between. The chain's CDR3 is CASSPTLETGREGYNSPLHF. CDR3 nucleotide sequence: TGTGCCAGCAGTCCCACCCTAGAAACAGGGAGGGAGGGCTATAATTCACCCCTCCACTTT.

The V call is TRBV20-1, the J call TRBJ2-7; 7 bases are a match to TRBD1. The CDR3 is made up of 12 amino acids. The germline gives CDR1 DFQATT, CDR2 SNEGSKA (reference sequence). Trimming removed 2 bases from V and 7 bases from J; junction bases left unmatched: 5. As DNA, the CDR3 is TGCAGTGCTAGATGGGACAGAAATGAGCAGTACTTC. The encoded protein is CSARWDRNEQYF.

This clonotype was counted many times. The chain links TRBV12-3 or TRBV12-4 to TRBJ1-1, with D possibly matching TRBD1 (5 bases). The CDR3 extends over 11 amino acids. V was trimmed by 1 base and J by 9 bases, leaving 6 bases between them. CDR3 in DNA: TGTGCCAGCAGTTTAGACAGGAAAGCTTTCTTT. It yields the protein CASSLDRKAFF.

This clonotype was seen more than once but under ten times. A read error is possible here, since a much larger clone lies one base away. Since the CDR3 does not end with the conserved phenylalanine or tryptophan, this likely comes from a read error. The chain recombines TRBV2 with TRBJ2-1; 8 bases are shared with TRBD2. V gave up 7 bases and J gave up 6 bases; unmatched junction bases: 5. The CDR3 is 13 amino acids. Germline V CDR1 and CDR2: SNHLY, FYNNEI. This CDR3 is CASMRGAVNEQFS. In DNA form, the CDR3 reads TGTGCCAGCATGCGGGGGGCGGTCAATGAGCAGTTCTCC.

This clonotype was seen at least ten times. CDR3 loop: CSAGGTGAGAEAFF. For the CDR3, the DNA is TGCAGTGCTGGCGGGACAGGGGCGGGGGCTGAAGCTTTCTTT. This chain joins TRBV20-1 and TRBJ1-1; 10 bases are shared with TRBD1. The CDR3 spans 14 residues. Germline CDR1 and CDR2: DFQATT and SNEGSKA (reference sequence). Trimming took 5 bases from V and 6 from J; bases not matched to a gene: 9.